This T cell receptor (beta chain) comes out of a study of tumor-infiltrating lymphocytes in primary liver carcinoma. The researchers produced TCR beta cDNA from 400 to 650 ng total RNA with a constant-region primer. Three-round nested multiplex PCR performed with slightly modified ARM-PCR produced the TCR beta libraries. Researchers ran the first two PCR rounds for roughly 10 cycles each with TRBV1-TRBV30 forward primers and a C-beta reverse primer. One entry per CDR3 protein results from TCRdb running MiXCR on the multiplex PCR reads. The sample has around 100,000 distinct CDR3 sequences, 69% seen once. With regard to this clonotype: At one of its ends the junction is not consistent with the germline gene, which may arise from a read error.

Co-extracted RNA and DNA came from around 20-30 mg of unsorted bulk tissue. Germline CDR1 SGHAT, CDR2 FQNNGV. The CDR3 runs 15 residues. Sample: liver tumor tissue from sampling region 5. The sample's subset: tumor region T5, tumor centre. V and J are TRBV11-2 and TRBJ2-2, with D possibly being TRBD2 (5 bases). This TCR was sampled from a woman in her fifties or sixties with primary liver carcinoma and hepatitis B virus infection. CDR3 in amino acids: CASSPPQGLTGELFF. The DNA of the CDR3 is TGTGCCAGCAGCCCTCCGCAAGGACTGACTGGGGAACTGTTTTTT.